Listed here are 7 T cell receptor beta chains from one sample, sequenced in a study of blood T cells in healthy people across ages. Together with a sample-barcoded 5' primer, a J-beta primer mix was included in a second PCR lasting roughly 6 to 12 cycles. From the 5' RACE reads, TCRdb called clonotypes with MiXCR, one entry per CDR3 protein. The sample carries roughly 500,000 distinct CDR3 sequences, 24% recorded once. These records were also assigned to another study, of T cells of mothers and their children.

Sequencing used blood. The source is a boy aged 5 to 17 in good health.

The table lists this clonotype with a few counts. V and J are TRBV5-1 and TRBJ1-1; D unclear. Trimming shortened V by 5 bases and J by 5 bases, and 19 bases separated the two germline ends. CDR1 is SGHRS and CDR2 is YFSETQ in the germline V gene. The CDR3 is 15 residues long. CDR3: CASRIGYGLNTEAFF. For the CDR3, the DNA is TGCGCCAGCAGGATTGGGTACGGGTTAAATACTGAAGCTTTCTTT. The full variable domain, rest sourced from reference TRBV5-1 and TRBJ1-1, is KAGVTQTPRYLIKTRGQQVTLSCSPISGHRSVSWYQQTPGQGLQFLFEYFSETQRNKGNFPGRFSGRQFSNSRSEMNVSTLELGDSALYLCASRIGYGLNTEAFFGQGTRLTVV.

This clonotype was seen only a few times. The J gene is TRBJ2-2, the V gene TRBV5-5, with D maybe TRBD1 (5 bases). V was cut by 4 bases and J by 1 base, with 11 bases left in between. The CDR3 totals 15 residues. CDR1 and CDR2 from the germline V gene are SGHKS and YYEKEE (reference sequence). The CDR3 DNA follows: TGTGCCAGCAGCCCTATACAGGAGAACACCGGGGAGCTGTTTTTT. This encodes CASSPIQENTGELFF.

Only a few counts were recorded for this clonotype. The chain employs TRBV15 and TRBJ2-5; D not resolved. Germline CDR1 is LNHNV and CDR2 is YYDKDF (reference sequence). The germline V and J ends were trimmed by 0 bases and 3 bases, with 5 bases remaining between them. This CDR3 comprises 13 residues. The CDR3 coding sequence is TGTGCCACCAGCAGAGATCGAGAAGAGACCCAGTACTTC. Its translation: CATSRDREETQYF.

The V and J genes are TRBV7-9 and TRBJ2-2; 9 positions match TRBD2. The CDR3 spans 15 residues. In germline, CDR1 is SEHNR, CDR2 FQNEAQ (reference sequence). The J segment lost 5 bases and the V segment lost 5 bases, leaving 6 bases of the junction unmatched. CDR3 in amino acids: CASSPHSGGTGELFF. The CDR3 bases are TGTGCCAGCAGCCCACACAGCGGGGGGACCGGGGAGCTGTTTTTT.

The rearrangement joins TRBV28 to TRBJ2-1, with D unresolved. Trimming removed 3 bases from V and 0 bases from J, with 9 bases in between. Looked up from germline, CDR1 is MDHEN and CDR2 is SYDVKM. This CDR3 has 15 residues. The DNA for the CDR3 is TGTGCCAGCAGTTTGACTTACTCCTCCTACAATGAGCAGTTCTTC. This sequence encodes CASSLTYSSYNEQFF. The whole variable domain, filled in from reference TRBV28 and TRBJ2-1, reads DVKVTQSSRYLVKRTGEKVFLECVQDMDHENMFWYRQDPGLGLRLIYFSYDVKMKEKGDIPEGYSVSREKKERFSLILESASTNQTSMYLCASSLTYSSYNEQFFGPGTRLTVL.

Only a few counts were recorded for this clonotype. The chain's CDR3 is CSAGPWGETQYF. The CDR3 DNA reads as TGCAGTGCCGGACCCTGGGGCGAGACCCAGTACTTC. The rearrangement joins TRBV20-1 to TRBJ2-5, with D perhaps TRBD1 (5 bases). In germline, CDR1 is DFQATT, CDR2 SNEGSKA (reference sequence). Trimming took off 6 bases at V and 5 bases at J, with 13 bases between the two ends. The CDR3 runs 12 residues.

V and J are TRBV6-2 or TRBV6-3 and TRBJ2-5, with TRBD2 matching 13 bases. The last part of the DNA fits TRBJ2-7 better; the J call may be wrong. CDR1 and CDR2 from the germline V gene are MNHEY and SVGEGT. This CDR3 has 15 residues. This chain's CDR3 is CASRSGLAGVYEQYF. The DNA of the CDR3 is TGTGCCAGCAGGTCAGGACTAGCGGGAGTTTACGAGCAGTACTTC.